Below, one TCR beta chain is given with its context. Its antigen is undetermined. The data are from a study of Graves' ophthalmopathy and Graves' hyperthyroidism. The CDR3 spans 16 residues. Trimming pared 4 bases from V and 4 bases from J, leaving 18 bases between. Germline CDR1 and CDR2: LGHNA and YNFKEQ. Amplification from RNA transcripts yielded the TCR beta CDR3 regions. HTBI primers were employed in first-round RT-PCR, then a second-round multiplex PCR followed. TCRdb reprocessed the multiplex PCR reads via MiXCR and lists one record per CDR3 protein. The table includes fewer than 70,000 distinct CDR3 sequences, roughly half detected once. Study outcomes and limitations: The 13-signature model separated ophthalmopathy from stable hyperthyroidism at roughly 90% sensitivity and nearly 83% specificity.

This chain links TRBV4-2 with TRBJ2-3, with a weak D call TRBD2 (5 bases). The TCR sequence derives from an adult woman with Graves' ophthalmopathy. Material for sequencing was peripheral blood. CDR3 coding DNA: TGTGCCAGCAGCCGAGAGCTAGCCCAGAGACCAGATACGCAGTATTTT. Its protein product is CASSRELAQRPDTQYF.